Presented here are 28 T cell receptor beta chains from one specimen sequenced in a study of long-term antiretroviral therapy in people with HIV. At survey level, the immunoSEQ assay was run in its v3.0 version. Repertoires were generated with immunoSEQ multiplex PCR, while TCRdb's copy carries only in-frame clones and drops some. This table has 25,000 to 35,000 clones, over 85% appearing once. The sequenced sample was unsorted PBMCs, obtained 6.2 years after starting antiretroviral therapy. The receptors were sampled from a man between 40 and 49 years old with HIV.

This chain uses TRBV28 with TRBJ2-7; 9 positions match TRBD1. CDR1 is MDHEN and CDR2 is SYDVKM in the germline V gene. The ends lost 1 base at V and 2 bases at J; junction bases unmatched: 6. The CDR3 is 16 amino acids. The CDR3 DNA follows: TGTGCCAGCAGTTTATCGGGGACAGGGAATACCTACGAGCAGTACTTC. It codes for CASSLSGTGNTYEQYF. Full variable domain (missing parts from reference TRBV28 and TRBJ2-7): DVKVTQSSRYLVKRTGEKVFLECVQDMDHENMFWYRQDPGLGLRLIYFSYDVKMKEKGDIPEGYSVSREKKERFSLILESASTNQTSMYLCASSLSGTGNTYEQYFGPGTRLTVT.

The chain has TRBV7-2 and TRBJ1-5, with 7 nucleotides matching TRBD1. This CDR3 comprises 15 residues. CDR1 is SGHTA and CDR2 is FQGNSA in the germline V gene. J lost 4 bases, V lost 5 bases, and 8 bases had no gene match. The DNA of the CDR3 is TGTGCCAGCAGCCGCCGACAGGGAGGGAATCAGCCCCAGCATTTT. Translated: CASSRRQGGNQPQHF.

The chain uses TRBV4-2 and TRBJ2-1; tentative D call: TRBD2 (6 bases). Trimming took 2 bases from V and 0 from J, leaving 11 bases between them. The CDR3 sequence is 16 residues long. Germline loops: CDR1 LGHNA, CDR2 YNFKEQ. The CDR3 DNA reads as TGTGCCAGCAGCCAACAAATAGCGGTCTCCTACAATGAGCAGTTCTTC. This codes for CASSQQIAVSYNEQFF.

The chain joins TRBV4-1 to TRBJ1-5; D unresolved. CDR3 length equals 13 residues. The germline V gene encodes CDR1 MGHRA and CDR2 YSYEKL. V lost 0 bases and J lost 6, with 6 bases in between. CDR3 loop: CASSQDRGQPQHF. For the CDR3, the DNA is TGCGCCAGCAGCCAAGACCGGGGTCAGCCCCAGCATTTT.

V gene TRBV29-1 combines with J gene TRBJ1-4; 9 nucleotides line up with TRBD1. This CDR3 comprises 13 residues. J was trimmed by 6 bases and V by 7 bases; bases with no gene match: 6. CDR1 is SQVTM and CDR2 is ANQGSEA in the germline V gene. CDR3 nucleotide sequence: TGCAGCGGAAGGACAGGGGCCTATGAAAAACTGTTTTTT. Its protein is CSGRTGAYEKLFF.

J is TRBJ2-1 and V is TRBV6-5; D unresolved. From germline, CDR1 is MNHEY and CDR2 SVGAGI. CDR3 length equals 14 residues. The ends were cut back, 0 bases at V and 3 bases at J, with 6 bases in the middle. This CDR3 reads CASSYSRVYNEQFF. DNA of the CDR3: TGTGCCAGCAGTTACTCGAGAGTCTACAATGAGCAGTTCTTC.

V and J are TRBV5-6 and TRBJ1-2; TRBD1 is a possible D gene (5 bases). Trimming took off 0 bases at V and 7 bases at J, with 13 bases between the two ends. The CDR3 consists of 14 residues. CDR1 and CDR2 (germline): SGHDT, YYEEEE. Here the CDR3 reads CASSLEGRLSGYTF. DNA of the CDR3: TGTGCCAGCAGCTTGGAGGGGAGACTCTCTGGCTACACCTTC.

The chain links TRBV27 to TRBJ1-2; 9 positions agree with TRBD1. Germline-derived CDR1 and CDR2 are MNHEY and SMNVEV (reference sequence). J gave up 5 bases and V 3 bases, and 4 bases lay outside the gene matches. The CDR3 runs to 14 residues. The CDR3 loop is CASSFVQGAYGYTF. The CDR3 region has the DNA TGTGCCAGCAGTTTTGTACAGGGGGCATATGGCTACACCTTC.

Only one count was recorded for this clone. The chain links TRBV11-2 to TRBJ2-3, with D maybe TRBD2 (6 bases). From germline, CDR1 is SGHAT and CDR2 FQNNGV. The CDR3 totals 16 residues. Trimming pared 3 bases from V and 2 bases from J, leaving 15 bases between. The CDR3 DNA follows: TGTGCCAGCAGCTTGGGACTTTTAATCGTCACAGATACGCAGTATTTT. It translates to CASSLGLLIVTDTQYF.

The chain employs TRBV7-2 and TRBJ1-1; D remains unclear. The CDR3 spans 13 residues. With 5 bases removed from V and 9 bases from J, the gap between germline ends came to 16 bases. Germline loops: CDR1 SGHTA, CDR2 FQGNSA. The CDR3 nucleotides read TGTGCCAGCAGCAAAGACATGGCCCTGCAAGCTTTCTTT. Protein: CASSKDMALQAFF.

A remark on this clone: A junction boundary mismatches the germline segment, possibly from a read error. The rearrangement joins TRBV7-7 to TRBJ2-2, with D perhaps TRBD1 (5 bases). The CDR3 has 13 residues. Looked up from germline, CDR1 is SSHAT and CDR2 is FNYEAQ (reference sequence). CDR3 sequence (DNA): TGTGCTAGCAGCCAGGACATGGGCGGGGAGCTGTTTTTT. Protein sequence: CASSQDMGGELFF.

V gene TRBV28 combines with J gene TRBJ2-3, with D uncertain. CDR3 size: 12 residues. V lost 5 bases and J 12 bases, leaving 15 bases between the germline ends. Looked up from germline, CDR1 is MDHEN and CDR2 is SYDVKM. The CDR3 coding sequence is TGTGCCAGCAGTGCCCCAACAGACCGCCAGTATTTT. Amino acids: CASSAPTDRQYF.

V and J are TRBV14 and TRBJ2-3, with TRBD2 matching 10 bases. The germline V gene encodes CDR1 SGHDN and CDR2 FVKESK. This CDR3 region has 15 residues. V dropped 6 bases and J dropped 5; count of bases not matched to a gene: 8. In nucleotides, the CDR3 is TGTGCCAGCAGACCTAGCGGGAGATCTAAAGATACGCAGTATTTT. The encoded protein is CASRPSGRSKDTQYF.

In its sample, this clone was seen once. This chain's CDR3 is CATEGAVNTYEQYF. The CDR3 bases are TGTGCCACCGAGGGGGCGGTGAACACCTACGAGCAGTACTTC. J is TRBJ2-7 and V is TRBV28; 7 bases are shared with TRBD1. The ends lost 10 bases at V and 2 bases at J; junction bases unmatched: 11. CDR3 size: 14 residues. From germline, CDR1 is MDHEN and CDR2 SYDVKM.

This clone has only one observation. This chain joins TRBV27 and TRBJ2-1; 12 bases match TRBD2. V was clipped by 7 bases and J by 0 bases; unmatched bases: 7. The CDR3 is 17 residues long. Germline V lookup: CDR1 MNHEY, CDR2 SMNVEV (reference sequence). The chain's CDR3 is CASKRLAGGSSYNEQFF. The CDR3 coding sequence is TGTGCCAGCAAGCGGCTAGCGGGAGGGAGCTCCTACAATGAGCAGTTCTTC.

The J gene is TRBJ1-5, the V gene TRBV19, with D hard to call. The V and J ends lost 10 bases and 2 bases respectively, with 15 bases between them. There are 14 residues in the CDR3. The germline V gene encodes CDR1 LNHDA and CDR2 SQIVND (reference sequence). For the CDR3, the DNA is TGTGCCACCTTAGAACAGAGGGGCAATCAGCCCCAGCATTTT. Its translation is CATLEQRGNQPQHF.

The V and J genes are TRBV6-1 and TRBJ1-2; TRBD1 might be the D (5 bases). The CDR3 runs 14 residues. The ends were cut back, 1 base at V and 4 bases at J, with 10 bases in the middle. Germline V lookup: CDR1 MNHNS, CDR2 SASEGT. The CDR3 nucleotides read TGTGCCAGCAGTGAAGTGGCGGGGGGCTATGGCTACACCTTC. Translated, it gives CASSEVAGGYGYTF.

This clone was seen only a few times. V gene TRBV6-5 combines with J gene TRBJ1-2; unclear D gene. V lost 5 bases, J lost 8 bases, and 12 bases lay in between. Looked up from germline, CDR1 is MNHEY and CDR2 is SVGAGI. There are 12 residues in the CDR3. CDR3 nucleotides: TGTGCCAGCAGTAACGGGCAGAGGGGCTACACCTTC. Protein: CASSNGQRGYTF.

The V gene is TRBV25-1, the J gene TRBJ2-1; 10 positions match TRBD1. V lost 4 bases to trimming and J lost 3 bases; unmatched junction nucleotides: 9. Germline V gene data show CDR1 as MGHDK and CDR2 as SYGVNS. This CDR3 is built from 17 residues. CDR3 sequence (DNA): TGTGCCAGCAGTGCTCATTCGGGACAGGGGAGCTACAATGAGCAGTTCTTC. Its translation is CASSAHSGQGSYNEQFF.

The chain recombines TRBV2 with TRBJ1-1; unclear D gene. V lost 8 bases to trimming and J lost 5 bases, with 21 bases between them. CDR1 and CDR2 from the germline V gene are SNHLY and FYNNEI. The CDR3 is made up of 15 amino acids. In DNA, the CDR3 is TGTGCCAGCGGGGTGCCGATGAAGGTCACTACTGAAGCTTTCTTT. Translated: CASGVPMKVTTEAFF.

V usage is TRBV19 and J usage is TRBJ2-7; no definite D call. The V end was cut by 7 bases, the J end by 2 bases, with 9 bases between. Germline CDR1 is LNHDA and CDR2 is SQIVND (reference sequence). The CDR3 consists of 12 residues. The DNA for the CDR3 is TGTGCCAGTATTGGGGATGCCTACGAGCAGTACTTC. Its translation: CASIGDAYEQYF.

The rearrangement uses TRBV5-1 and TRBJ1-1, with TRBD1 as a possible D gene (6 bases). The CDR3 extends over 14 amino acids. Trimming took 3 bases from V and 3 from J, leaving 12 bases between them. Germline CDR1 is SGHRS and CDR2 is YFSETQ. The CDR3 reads CASSSQGSHTEAFF. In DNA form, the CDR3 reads TGCGCCAGCAGCTCACAGGGTTCTCACACTGAAGCTTTCTTT.

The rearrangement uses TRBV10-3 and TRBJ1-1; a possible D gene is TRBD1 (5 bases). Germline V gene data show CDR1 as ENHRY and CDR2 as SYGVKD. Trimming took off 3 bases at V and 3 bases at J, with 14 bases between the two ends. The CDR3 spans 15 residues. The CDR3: CAISEWGRPDTEAFF. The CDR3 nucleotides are TGTGCCATCAGTGAATGGGGACGGCCCGACACTGAAGCTTTCTTT.

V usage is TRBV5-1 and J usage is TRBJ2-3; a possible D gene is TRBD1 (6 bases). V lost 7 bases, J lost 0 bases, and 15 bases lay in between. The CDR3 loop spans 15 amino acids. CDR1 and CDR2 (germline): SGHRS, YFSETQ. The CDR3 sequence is CASGPQGISTDTQYF. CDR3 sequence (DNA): TGCGCCAGCGGCCCCCAGGGGATAAGCACAGATACGCAGTATTTT.

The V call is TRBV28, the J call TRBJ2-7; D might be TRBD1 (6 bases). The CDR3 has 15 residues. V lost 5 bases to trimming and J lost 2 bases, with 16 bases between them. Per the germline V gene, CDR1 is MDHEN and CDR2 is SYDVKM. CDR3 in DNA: TGTGCCAGCAGTCCATCCTGGGGGCGAACCTACGAGCAGTACTTC. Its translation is CASSPSWGRTYEQYF.

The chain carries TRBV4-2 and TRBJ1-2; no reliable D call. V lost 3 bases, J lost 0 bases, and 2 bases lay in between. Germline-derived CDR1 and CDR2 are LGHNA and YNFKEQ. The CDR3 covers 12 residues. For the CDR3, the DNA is TGTGCCAGCAGCCACTCTAACTATGGCTACACCTTC. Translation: CASSHSNYGYTF.

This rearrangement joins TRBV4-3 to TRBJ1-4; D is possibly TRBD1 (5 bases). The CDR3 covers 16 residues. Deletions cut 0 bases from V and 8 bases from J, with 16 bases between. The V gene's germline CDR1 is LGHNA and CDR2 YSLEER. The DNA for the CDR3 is TGCGCCAGCAGCCAAGATCCCCGGGACGGGAGAGAAAAACTGTTTTTT. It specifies CASSQDPRDGREKLFF.

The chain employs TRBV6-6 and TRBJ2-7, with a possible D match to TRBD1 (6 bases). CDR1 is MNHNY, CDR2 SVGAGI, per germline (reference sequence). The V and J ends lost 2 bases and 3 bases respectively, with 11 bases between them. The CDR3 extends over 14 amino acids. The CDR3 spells CASSYRQGHYEQYF. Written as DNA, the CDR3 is TGTGCCAGCAGTTACCGGCAGGGGCACTACGAGCAGTACTTC.